The 6 T cell receptor beta chains below were found in one sample sequenced in a study of T-cell reconstitution after alpha-beta-depleted transplantation in children (dated by TCRdb to about 2016). Receptor libraries were prepared by PCR. TCRdb lists the instrument as Illumina HiSeq 2500. TCR libraries were prepared with molecular barcoding, using unique molecular identifiers to normalize TCRbeta repertoire quantification. In TCRdb, the public reads were trimmed at Q25 with fastp and aligned with MiXCR, with productive beta chains retained. A single entry per CDR3 protein holds the most common genes and DNA from its merged rows. The table for this sample lists fewer than 1 million distinct CDR3 sequences; roughly 15% of them were counted only once. The biggest ten clones account for under 6% of the sample. What this sample's treatment or condition label stands for: allogeneic hematopoietic cell transplantation with graft depleted of TCRalphabeta T cells and CD19 B cells.

Here the sequenced sample was PBMCs, mostly from graft donor cells, taken 360 days after TCRalphabeta/CD19-depleted stem cell transplant. The receptor source for this set is a male patient between 10 and 17 years old who had a stem cell transplant for acute lymphoblastic leukemia, so the T cells may come from the graft donor.

The genes are TRBV2 and TRBJ2-7; D not resolved. There are 15 residues in the CDR3. V gave up 3 bases and J gave up 5 bases, with 17 bases separating them. Germline CDR1 and CDR2: SNHLY and FYNNEI. CDR3 nucleotides: TGTGCCAGCAGTGATCAGGCCATGCTGATTGACGAGCAGTACTTC. Its protein product is CASSDQAMLIDEQYF.

The chain couples TRBV2 to TRBJ1-3, with D uncertain. V was clipped by 1 base and J by 0 bases, with 10 bases between them. Germline CDR1 reads SNHLY; CDR2 reads FYNNEI. This CDR3 is built from 16 residues. The CDR3 protein is CASSEVGRGSGNTIYF. CDR3 bases: TGTGCCAGCAGTGAAGTTGGGCGGGGCTCTGGAAACACCATATATTTT. Variable domain in full (rest from reference TRBV2 and TRBJ1-3): EPEVTQTPSHQVTQMGQEVILRCVPISNHLYFYWYRQILGQKVEFLVSFYNNEISEKSEIFDDQFSVERPDGSNFTLKIRSTKLEDSAMYFCASSEVGRGSGNTIYFGEGSWLTVV.

This clonotype was observed at least ten times. This chain uses TRBV29-1 with TRBJ2-1, with TRBD2 matching over 12 bases. The CDR3 has 18 amino acids. Germline V gives CDR1 SQVTM, CDR2 ANQGSEA. Germline trimming cut 6 bases from V and 0 bases from J; bases unmatched to any gene: 12. The CDR3 protein is CSVPPGLAGLSSYNEQFF. The CDR3 DNA sequence: TGCAGCGTACCCCCGGGACTAGCGGGTCTAAGCTCCTACAATGAGCAGTTCTTC.

The rearrangement joins TRBV9 to TRBJ2-6; 7 bases line up with TRBD1. The trim removed 4 bases at V and 0 bases at J, leaving 4 bases unmatched. CDR3 length: 16 amino acids. Germline CDR1 is SGDLS and CDR2 is YYNGEE. The CDR3 nucleotides are TGTGCCAGCAGCCCCCAGGGGGACTCTGGGGCCAACGTCCTGACTTTC. It encodes CASSPQGDSGANVLTF.

This clonotype was recorded a few times. The rearrangement links TRBV29-1 to TRBJ2-5, with 14 positions matching TRBD2. CDR1 and CDR2 from the germline V gene are SQVTM and ANQGSEA. After removal of 2 bases from V and 3 bases from J, the junction contained 20 bases not matched to a gene. CDR3 size: 21 residues. The CDR3 DNA reads TGCAGCGTTGAAAAACTATCTGTGACGACTAGCGGGAGGGTCGTAAAAGAGACCCAGTACTTC. This gives the protein CSVEKLSVTTSGRVVKETQYF.

The V and J genes are TRBV27 and TRBJ2-5; D is undetermined. From germline, CDR1 is MNHEY and CDR2 SMNVEV (reference sequence). The length of the CDR3 is 16 residues. V shed 3 bases and J shed 5 bases, with 19 bases lying between them. The CDR3 is CASSFLANYAPETQYF. The CDR3 coding sequence is TGTGCCAGCAGTTTTTTAGCCAACTATGCACCGGAGACCCAGTACTTC.